These 12 T cell receptor beta chains originate from one sample sequenced in a study of blood T cell repertoires in COVID-19. This table comes from immunoSEQ multiplex PCR, and its TCRdb copy is limited to in-frame clones, with some not included. The table lists roughly 210,000 clones, around 90% of them singletons. Sample: PBMCs or T cells enriched from blood (not recorded which). These receptor sequences come from a man aged 30-40 years in a cohort exposed to, infected with or recovered from COVID-19 (not recorded which).

The chain combines TRBV7-9 with TRBJ1-1; the D is unclear. CDR3 length: 13 residues. Germline V gene lookup returns CDR1 SEHNR and CDR2 FQNEAQ (reference sequence). Between the trimmed V and J ends, which lost 8 bases and 1 base, there was a span of 11 bases. The DNA for the CDR3 is TGTGCCAGCGGAGGGTCAGCGAACACTGAAGCTTTCTTT. The encoded protein is CASGGSANTEAFF.

The chain joins TRBV7-2 to TRBJ2-7; 9 bases are shared with TRBD1. This CDR3 comprises 15 residues. The V gene end was trimmed by 4 bases and the J gene end by 4 bases; junction bases not matched to a gene: 8. Germline lookup yields CDR1 SGHTA and CDR2 FQGNSA. The CDR3 DNA reads TGTGCCAGCAGCTCGCTTGGGACAGGGTTATACGAGCAGTACTTC. This translates into CASSSLGTGLYEQYF. The full variable domain, its missing parts supplied by reference TRBV7-2 and TRBJ2-7, is GAGVSQSPSNKVTEKGKDVELRCDPISGHTALYWYRQSLGQGLEFLIYFQGNSAPDKSGLPSDRFSAERTGGSVSTLTIQRTQQEDSAVYLCASSSLGTGLYEQYFGPGTRLTVT.

The rearrangement uses TRBV13 and TRBJ2-1, with D tentatively TRBD2 (6 bases). CDR3 length equals 15 residues. Trimming pared 5 bases from V and 10 bases from J, leaving 21 bases between. The germline V gene encodes CDR1 PRHDT and CDR2 FYEKMQ (reference sequence). Here the CDR3 reads CASSINPGLHREQFF. The CDR3 bases are TGTGCCAGCAGCATAAACCCGGGACTCCACCGGGAGCAGTTCTTC.

This chain uses TRBV2 with TRBJ2-5, with D tentatively TRBD1 (6 bases). The CDR3 spans 15 residues. V lost 4 bases, J lost 1 base, and 13 bases lay in between. In germline, CDR1 is SNHLY, CDR2 FYNNEI. The CDR3 sequence is CASSALGGLQETQYF. Here the CDR3 DNA reads TGTGCCAGCAGTGCCCTTGGGGGCCTCCAAGAGACCCAGTACTTC. The full variable domain, in which reference TRBV2 and TRBJ2-5 provide the parts outside the CDR3, is EPEVTQTPSHQVTQMGQEVILRCVPISNHLYFYWYRQILGQKVEFLVSFYNNEISEKSEIFDDQFSVERPDGSNFTLKIRSTKLEDSAMYFCASSALGGLQETQYFGPGTRLLVL.

The chain has TRBV7-2 and TRBJ1-1; 8 bases match TRBD1. With V trimmed by 2 bases and J by 6 bases, 5 bases remained unmatched. Germline V CDR1 and CDR2: SGHTA, FQGNSA. This CDR3 has 14 amino acids. The CDR3 reads CASSLRTGFSEAFF. CDR3 nucleotides: TGTGCCAGCAGCTTAAGGACAGGGTTTTCTGAAGCTTTCTTT.

The rearrangement links TRBV7-3 to TRBJ2-1; 15 positions match TRBD2. CDR1 is SGHTA and CDR2 is FQGTGA in the germline V gene. This CDR3 region has 17 residues. The V segment lost 5 bases and the J segment 9 bases; nucleotides outside the gene matches: 11. As DNA, the CDR3 is TGTGCCAGCAGCCCAGCGGGACTAGCGGGAGGCAACATTGAGCAGTTCTTC. Its translation: CASSPAGLAGGNIEQFF.

This chain uses TRBV3-1 (or the pseudogene TRBV3-2) with TRBJ1-3; perhaps TRBD1 as D (6 bases). Trimming shortened V by 3 bases and J by 4 bases, and 13 bases separated the two germline ends. This CDR3 has 15 residues. Germline V lookup: CDR1 LGHDT, CDR2 YNNKEL (reference sequence). The CDR3 spells CASSQSPTGGNTIYF. For the CDR3, the DNA is TGTGCCAGCAGCCAGAGCCCGACAGGCGGAAACACCATATATTTT.

This sequence joins TRBV15 and TRBJ2-3; the D gene is possibly TRBD2 (6 bases). Trimming removed 0 bases at V and 3 bases at J, with 13 bases between. This CDR3 has 16 amino acids. The germline V gene has CDR1 LNHNV and CDR2 YYDKDF (reference sequence). CDR3: CATSRDPGGATDTQYF. The CDR3 DNA reads TGTGCCACCAGCAGAGATCCCGGCGGGGCGACAGATACGCAGTATTTT. The complete variable domain, with remaining parts taken from reference TRBV15 and TRBJ2-3, reads DAMVIQNPRYQVTQFGKPVTLSCSQTLNHNVMYWYQQKSSQAPKLLFHYYDKDFNNEADTPDNFQSRRPNTSFCFLDIRSPGLGDTAMYLCATSRDPGGATDTQYFGPGTRLTVL.

This chain links TRBV3-1 (or the pseudogene TRBV3-2) with TRBJ2-5; D possibly corresponds to TRBD2 (6 bases). Trimming left V 0 bases short and J 4 bases short, with 12 bases between. The germline V gene encodes CDR1 LGHDT and CDR2 YNNKEL (reference sequence). This CDR3 is built from 15 residues. CDR3 region: CASSQEWGVGETQYF. In DNA, the CDR3 is TGTGCCAGCAGCCAAGAATGGGGGGTGGGAGAGACCCAGTACTTC.

The gene calls are TRBV4-1 and TRBJ2-7, with 7 bases aligning to TRBD2. The CDR3 extends over 16 amino acids. The germline V gene encodes CDR1 MGHRA and CDR2 YSYEKL. V trimming: 3 bases; J trimming: 0 bases; junction bases outside the gene matches: 8. The CDR3 here is CASSQSLGGGSYEQYF. The CDR3 coding sequence is TGCGCCAGCAGCCAGAGCCTTGGCGGGGGCTCCTACGAGCAGTACTTC.

The rearrangement uses TRBV18 and TRBJ1-2; D might be TRBD1 (5 bases). The germline gives CDR1 KGHSH, CDR2 LQKENI. The length of the CDR3 is 13 residues. V was clipped by 2 bases and J by 4 bases, with 8 bases between them. In DNA, the CDR3 is TGTGCCAGCTCACCATCAGGGTTCTATGGCTACACCTTC. Its translation is CASSPSGFYGYTF.

The chain links TRBV24-1 to TRBJ1-3; D is ambiguous. Trimming left V 3 bases short and J 0 bases short, with 8 bases between. Germline CDR1 KGHDR, CDR2 SFDVKD. The length of the CDR3 is 15 residues. CDR3 in amino acids: CATSDPVYSGNTIYF. The CDR3 nucleotides read TGTGCCACCAGTGATCCAGTTTACTCTGGAAACACCATATATTTT.